This paragraph covers one T cell receptor beta chain sequence. Its antigen is as yet unknown. A multiplex PCR was run with 60 Vbeta primers and 13 Jbeta primers. Generated by immunoSEQ multiplex PCR, the TCRdb table keeps only in-frame clones and is missing some. This sample contains 70,000 to 100,000 clones. The data originate from a study of cytomegalovirus exposure and HLA in healthy donors. Study conclusions and caveats: Certain sequence variants were highly shared and formed a cluster, and this cluster was likely a sequencing artifact. A link between a missense DCLRE1C variant and TCR beta V- and J-gene trimming emerged from a later analysis.

The CDR3 length is 15 residues. Per germline, CDR1 MDHEN and CDR2 SYDVKM. The V end lost 2 bases, the J end lost 1 base, and 9 bases lay between the germline ends. The material sequenced was PBMCs. The chain has TRBV28 and TRBJ1-5, with D tentatively TRBD1 (5 bases). This receptor was obtained from a girl between 5 and 17 years old in good health and CMV-seropositive. The CDR3 DNA reads TGTGCCAGCAGTTTAAGACAGAGGAGCAATCAGCCCCAGCATTTT. Its protein is CASSLRQRSNQPQHF.